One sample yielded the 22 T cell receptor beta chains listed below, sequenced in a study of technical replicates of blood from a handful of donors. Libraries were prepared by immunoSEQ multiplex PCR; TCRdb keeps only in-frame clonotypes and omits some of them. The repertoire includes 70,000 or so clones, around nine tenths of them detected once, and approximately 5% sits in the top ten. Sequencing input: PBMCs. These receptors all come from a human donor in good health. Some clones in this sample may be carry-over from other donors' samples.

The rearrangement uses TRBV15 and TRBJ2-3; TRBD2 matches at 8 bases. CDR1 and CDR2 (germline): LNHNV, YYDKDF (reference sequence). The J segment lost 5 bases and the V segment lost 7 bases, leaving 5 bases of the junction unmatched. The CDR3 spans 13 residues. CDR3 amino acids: CATMGGGRDTQYF. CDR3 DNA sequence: TGTGCCACCATGGGCGGGGGGCGAGATACGCAGTATTTT.

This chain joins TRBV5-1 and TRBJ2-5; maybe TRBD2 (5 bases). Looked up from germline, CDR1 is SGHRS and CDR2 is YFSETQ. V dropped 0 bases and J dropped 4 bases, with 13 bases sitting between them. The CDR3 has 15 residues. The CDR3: CASSLAVGNPETQYF. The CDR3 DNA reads TGCGCCAGCAGCTTGGCCGTCGGGAATCCAGAGACCCAGTACTTC.

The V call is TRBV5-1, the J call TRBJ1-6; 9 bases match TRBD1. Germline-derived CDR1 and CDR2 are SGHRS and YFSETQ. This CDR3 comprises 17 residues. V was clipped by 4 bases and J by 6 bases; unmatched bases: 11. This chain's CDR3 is CASSAVPDRGLNSPLHF. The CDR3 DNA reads TGCGCCAGCAGCGCGGTTCCGGACAGGGGCCTTAATTCACCCCTCCACTTT.

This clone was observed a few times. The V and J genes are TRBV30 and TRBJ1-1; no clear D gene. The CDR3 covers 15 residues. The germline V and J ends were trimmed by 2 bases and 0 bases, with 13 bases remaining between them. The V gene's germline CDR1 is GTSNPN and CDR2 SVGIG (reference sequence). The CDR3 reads CAWSSGSVMNTEAFF. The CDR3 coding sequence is TGTGCCTGGAGTTCGGGGTCCGTTATGAACACTGAAGCTTTCTTT.

Here the CDR3 DNA reads TGTGCCAGCAGTAGACAGGGGGCCTTCTCTGGAAACACCATATATTTT. Amino acid sequence: CASSRQGAFSGNTIYF. The rearrangement uses TRBV2 and TRBJ1-3, with 10 positions matching TRBD1. CDR1 is SNHLY, CDR2 FYNNEI, per germline. The J segment lost 0 bases and the V segment lost 5 bases, leaving 4 bases of the junction unmatched. CDR3 size: 16 residues.

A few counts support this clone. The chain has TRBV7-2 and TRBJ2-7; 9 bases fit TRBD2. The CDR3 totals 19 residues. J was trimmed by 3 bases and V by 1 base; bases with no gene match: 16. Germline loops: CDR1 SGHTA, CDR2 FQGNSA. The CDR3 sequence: CASSLGDHKASGVGYEQYF. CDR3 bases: TGTGCCAGCAGCTTAGGGGATCATAAGGCTAGCGGGGTGGGCTACGAGCAGTACTTC.

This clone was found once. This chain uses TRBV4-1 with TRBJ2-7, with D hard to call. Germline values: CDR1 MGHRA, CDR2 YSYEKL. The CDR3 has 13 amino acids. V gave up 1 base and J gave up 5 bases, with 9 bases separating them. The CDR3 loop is CASSQAAVHEQYF. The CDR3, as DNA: TGCGCCAGCAGCCAAGCGGCGGTCCACGAGCAGTACTTC.

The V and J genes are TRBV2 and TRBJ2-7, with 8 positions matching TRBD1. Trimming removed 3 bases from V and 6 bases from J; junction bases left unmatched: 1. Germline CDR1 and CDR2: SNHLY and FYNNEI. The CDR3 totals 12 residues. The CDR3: CASSEDRVEQYF. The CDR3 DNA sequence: TGTGCCAGCAGTGAGGACAGGGTCGAGCAGTACTTC.

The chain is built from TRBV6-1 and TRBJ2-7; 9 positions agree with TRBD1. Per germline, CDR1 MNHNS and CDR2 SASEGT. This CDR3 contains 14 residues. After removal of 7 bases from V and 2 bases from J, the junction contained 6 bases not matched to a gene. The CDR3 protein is CASNPDRGTYEQYF. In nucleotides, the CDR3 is TGTGCCAGCAACCCGGACAGGGGTACCTACGAGCAGTACTTC.

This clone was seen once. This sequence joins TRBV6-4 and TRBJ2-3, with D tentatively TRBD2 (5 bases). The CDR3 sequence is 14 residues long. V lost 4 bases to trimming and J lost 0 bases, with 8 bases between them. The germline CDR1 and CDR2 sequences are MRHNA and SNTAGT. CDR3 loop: CASSGGDSTDTQYF. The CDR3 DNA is TGTGCCAGCAGTGGGGGAGACAGCACAGATACGCAGTATTTT.

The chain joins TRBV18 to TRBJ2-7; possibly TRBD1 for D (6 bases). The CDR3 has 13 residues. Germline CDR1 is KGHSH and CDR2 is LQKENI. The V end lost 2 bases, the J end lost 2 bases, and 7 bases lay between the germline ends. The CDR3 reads CASSPGTPYEQYF. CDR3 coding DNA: TGTGCCAGCTCACCAGGGACACCCTACGAGCAGTACTTC. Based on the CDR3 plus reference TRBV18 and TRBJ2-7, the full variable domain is NAGVMQNPRHLVRRRGQEARLRCSPMKGHSHVYWYRQLPEEGLKFMVYLQKENIIDESGMPKERFSAEFPKEGPSILRIQQVVRGDSAAYFCASSPGTPYEQYFGPGTRLTVT.

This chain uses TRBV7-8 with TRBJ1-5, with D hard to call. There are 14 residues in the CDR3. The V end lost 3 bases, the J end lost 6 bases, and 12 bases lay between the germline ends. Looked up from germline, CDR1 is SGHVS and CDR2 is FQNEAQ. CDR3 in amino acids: CASSLQESIQPQHF. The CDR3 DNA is TGTGCCAGCAGCTTGCAGGAAAGTATTCAGCCCCAGCATTTT.

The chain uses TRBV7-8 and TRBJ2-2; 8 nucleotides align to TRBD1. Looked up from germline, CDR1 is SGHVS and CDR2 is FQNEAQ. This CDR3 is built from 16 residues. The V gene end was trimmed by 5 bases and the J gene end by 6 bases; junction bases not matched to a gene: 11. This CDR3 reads CASSHLGGQGSGELFF. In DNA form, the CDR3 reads TGTGCCAGCAGCCACTTAGGCGGACAGGGTTCCGGGGAGCTGTTTTTT.

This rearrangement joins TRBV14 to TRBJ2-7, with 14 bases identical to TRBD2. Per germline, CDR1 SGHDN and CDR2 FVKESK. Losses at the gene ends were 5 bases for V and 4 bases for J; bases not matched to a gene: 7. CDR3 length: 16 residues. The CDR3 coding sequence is TGTGCCAGCAGCTGGGGACTAGCGGGAGAAGGGTACGAGCAGTACTTC. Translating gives CASSWGLAGEGYEQYF.

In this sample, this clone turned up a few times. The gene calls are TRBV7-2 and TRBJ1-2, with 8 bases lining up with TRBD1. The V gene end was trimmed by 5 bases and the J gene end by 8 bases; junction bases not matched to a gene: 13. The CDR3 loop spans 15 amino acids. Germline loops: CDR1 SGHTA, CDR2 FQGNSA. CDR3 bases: TGTGCCAGCAGCCCCGGACAGGGAGGGCTTCCAGGCTACACCTTC. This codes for CASSPGQGGLPGYTF. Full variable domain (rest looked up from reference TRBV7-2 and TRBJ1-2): GAGVSQSPSNKVTEKGKDVELRCDPISGHTALYWYRQSLGQGLEFLIYFQGNSAPDKSGLPSDRFSAERTGGSVSTLTIQRTQQEDSAVYLCASSPGQGGLPGYTFGSGTRLTVV.

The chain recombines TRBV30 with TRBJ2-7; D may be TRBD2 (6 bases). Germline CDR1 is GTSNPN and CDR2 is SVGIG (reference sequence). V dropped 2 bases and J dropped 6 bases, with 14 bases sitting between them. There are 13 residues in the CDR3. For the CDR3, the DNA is TGTGCCTGGAGTCTCCAGGCGGGGACCGAGCAGTACTTC. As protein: CAWSLQAGTEQYF.

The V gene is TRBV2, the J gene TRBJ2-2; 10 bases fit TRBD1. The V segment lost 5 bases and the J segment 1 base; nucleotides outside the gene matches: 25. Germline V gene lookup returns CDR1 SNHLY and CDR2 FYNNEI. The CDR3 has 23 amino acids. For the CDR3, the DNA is TGTGCCAGCAGTTCCTACTCTTCATGGGGACAGGGGAGGCGGGAAAGGAACACCGGGGAGCTGTTTTTT. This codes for CASSSYSSWGQGRRERNTGELFF.

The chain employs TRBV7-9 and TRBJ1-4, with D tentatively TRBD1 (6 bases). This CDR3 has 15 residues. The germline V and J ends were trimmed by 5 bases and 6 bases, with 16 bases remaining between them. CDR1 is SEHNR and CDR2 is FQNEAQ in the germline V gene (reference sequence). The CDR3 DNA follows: TGTGCCAGCAGCACCTTACAGGGTGCAGATGAAAAACTGTTTTTT. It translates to CASSTLQGADEKLFF.

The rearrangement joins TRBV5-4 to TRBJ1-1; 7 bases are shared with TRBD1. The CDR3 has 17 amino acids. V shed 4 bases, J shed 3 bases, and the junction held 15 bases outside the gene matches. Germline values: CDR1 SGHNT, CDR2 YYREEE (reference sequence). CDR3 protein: CASSLPAGEGADTEAFF. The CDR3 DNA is TGTGCCAGCAGCCTTCCGGCGGGTGAGGGGGCTGACACTGAAGCTTTCTTT.

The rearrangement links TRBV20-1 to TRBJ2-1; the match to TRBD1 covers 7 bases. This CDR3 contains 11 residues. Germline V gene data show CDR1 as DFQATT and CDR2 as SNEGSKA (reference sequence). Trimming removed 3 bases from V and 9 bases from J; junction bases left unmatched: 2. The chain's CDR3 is CSASGQVEQFF. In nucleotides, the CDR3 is TGCAGTGCTAGTGGACAGGTTGAGCAGTTCTTC.

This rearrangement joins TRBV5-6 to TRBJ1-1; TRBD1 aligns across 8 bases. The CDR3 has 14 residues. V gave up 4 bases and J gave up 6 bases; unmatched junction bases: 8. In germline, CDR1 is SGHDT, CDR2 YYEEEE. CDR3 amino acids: CASSIRQGHAEAFF. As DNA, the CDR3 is TGTGCCAGCAGCATACGACAGGGGCACGCTGAAGCTTTCTTT.

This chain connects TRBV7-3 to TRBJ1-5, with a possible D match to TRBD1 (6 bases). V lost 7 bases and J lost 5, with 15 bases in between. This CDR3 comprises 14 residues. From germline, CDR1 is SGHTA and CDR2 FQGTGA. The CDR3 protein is CASNEGGTYQPQHF. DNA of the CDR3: TGTGCCAGCAACGAGGGGGGGACCTATCAGCCCCAGCATTTT. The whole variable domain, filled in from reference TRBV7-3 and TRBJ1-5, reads GAGVSQTPSNKVTEKGKYVELRCDPISGHTALYWYRQSLGQGPEFLIYFQGTGAADDSGLPNDRFFAVRPEGSVSTLKIQRTERGDSAVYLCASNEGGTYQPQHFGDGTRLSIL.